These 3 T cell receptor beta chains came from one sample sequenced in a study of blood T cell repertoires in COVID-19. TCRdb's copy holds only in-frame clones and misses some; the assay was immunoSEQ multiplex PCR. The sample lists 170,000 or so clones, roughly nine tenths seen once, with approximately 2% in the top ten. The source material was peripheral blood. These receptors were taken from a man younger than 35 who had recovered from COVID-19.

The chain uses TRBV7-2 and TRBJ2-5, with 7 bases identical to TRBD1. The junction had 6 bases not matched to a gene; V was cut back by 1 base and J by 4 bases. This CDR3 spans 15 amino acids. Germline V lookup: CDR1 SGHTA, CDR2 FQGNSA. The DNA for the CDR3 is TGTGCCAGCAGCTTAGATTCGCGACAGGGAGAGACCCAGTACTTC. Its translation: CASSLDSRQGETQYF. Full variable domain (outside the CDR3, taken from reference TRBV7-2 and TRBJ2-5): GAGVSQSPSNKVTEKGKDVELRCDPISGHTALYWYRQSLGQGLEFLIYFQGNSAPDKSGLPSDRFSAERTGGSVSTLTIQRTQQEDSAVYLCASSLDSRQGETQYFGPGTRLLVL.

The chain carries TRBV27 and TRBJ2-2; 8 positions agree with TRBD1. This CDR3 is built from 16 residues. CDR1 is MNHEY, CDR2 SMNVEV, per germline (reference sequence). V shed 8 bases and J 3 bases; nucleotides not matched to a gene: 11. This chain's CDR3 is CASRTRQGRDTGELFF. For the CDR3, the DNA is TGTGCCAGCCGGACCCGACAGGGGAGAGACACCGGGGAGCTGTTTTTT.

This rearrangement joins TRBV7-2 to TRBJ1-1; 8 positions match TRBD1. Germline V CDR1 and CDR2: SGHTA, FQGNSA. CDR3 size: 15 residues. With 3 bases clipped from V and 1 base from J, the junction kept 4 bases outside the gene matches. The CDR3, as DNA: TGTGCCAGCAGCTTGCGGACAGGGCCGAACACTGAAGCTTTCTTT. Protein: CASSLRTGPNTEAFF.